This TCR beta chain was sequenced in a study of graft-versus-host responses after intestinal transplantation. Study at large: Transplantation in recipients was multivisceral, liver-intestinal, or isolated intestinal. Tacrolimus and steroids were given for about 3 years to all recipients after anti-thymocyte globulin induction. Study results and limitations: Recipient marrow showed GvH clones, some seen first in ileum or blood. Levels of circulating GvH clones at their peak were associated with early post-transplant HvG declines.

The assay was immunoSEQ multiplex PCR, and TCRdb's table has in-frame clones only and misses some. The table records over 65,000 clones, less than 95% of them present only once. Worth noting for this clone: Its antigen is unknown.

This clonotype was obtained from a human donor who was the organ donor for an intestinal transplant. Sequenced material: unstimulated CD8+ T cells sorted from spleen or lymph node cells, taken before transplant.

The CDR3 is CASSPFPAGFYEQYF. CDR3 DNA sequence: TGTGCCAGCAGCCCCTTTCCAGCGGGTTTCTACGAGCAGTACTTC. The chain recombines TRBV7-9 with TRBJ2-7; a weak D match, TRBD2 (6 bases). Germline V gene lookup returns CDR1 SEHNR and CDR2 FQNEAQ (reference sequence). This CDR3 has 15 residues. With 5 bases removed from V and 3 bases from J, the gap between germline ends came to 17 bases.